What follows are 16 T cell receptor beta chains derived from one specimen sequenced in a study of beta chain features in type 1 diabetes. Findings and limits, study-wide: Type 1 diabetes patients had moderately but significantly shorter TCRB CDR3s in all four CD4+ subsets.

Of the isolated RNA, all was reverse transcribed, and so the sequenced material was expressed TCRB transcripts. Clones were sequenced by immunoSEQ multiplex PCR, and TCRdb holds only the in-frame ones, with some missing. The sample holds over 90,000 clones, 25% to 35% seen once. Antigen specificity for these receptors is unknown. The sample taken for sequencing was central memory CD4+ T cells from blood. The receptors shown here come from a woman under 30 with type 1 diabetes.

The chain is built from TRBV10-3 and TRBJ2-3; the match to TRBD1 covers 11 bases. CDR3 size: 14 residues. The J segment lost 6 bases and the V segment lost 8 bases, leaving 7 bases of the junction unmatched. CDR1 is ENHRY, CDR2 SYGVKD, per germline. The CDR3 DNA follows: TGTGCCATCCGCCCGGGACAGGGGGGGGATACGCAGTATTTT. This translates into CAIRPGQGGDTQYF.

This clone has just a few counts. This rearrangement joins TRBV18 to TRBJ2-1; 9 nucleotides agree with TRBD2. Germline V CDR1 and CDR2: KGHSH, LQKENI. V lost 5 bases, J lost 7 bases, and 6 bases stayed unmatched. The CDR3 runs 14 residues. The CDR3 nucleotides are TGTGCCAGCTCATTGGCTAGCGGGATAAATGAGCAGTTCTTC. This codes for CASSLASGINEQFF.

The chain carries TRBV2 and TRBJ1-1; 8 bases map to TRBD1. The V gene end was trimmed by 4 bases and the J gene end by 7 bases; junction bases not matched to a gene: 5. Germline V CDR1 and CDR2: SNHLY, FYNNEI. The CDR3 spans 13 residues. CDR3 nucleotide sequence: TGTGCCAGCAGTGGACGACAGGGGCATGAAGCTTTCTTT. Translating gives CASSGRQGHEAFF.

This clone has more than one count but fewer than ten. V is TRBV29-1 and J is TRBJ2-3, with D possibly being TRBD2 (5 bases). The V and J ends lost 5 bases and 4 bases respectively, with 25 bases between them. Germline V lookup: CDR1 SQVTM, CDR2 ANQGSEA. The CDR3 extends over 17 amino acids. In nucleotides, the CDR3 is TGCAGCGTTATGGGTCCAGCGGCACTCGGACGCCCAGATACGCAGTATTTT. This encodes CSVMGPAALGRPDTQYF.

The chain's CDR3 is CSVVGGTYTDTQYF. The CDR3 DNA sequence: TGCAGCGTTGTGGGGGGGACTTACACAGATACGCAGTATTTT. V and J are TRBV29-1 and TRBJ2-3; the match to TRBD2 covers 7 bases. V lost 4 bases to trimming and J lost 2 bases; unmatched junction nucleotides: 6. Germline loops: CDR1 SQVTM, CDR2 ANQGSEA. The CDR3 has 14 amino acids.

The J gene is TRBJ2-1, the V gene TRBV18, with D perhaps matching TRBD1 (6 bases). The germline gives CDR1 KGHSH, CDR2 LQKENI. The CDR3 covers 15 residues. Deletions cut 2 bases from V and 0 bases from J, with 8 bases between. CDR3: CASSPMDSSYNEQFF. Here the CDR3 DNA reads TGTGCCAGCTCACCAATGGACAGCTCCTACAATGAGCAGTTCTTC.

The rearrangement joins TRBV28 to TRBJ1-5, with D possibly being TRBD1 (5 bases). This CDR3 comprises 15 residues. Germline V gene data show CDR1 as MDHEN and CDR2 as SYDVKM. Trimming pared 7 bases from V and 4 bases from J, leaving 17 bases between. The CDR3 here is CASKHDRAWNQPQHF. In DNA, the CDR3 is TGTGCCAGCAAACACGACAGAGCCTGGAATCAGCCCCAGCATTTT.

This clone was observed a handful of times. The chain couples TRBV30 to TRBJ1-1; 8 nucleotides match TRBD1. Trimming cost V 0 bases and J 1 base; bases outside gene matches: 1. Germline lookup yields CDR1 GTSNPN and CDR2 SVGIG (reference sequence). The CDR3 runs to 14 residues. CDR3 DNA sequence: TGTGCCTGGAGTGTAACAGGGGGGAACACTGAAGCTTTCTTT. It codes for CAWSVTGGNTEAFF.

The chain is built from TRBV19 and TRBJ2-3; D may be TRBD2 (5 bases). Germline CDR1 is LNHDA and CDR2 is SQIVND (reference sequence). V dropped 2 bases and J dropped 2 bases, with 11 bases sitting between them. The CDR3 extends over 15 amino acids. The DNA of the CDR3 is TGTGCCAGTAGTATATGGACGGGGTTCACAGATACGCAGTATTTT. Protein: CASSIWTGFTDTQYF.

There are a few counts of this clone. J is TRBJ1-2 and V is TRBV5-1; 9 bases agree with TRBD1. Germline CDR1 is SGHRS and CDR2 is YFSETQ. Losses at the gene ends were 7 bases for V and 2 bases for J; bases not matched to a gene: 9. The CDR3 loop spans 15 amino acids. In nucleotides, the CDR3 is TGCGCCAGCTGGCCCGGGACAGGGAGAAACTATGGCTACACCTTC. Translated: CASWPGTGRNYGYTF. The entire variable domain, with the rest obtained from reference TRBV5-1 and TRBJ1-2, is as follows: KAGVTQTPRYLIKTRGQQVTLSCSPISGHRSVSWYQQTPGQGLQFLFEYFSETQRNKGNFPGRFSGRQFSNSRSEMNVSTLELGDSALYLCASWPGTGRNYGYTFGSGTRLTVV.

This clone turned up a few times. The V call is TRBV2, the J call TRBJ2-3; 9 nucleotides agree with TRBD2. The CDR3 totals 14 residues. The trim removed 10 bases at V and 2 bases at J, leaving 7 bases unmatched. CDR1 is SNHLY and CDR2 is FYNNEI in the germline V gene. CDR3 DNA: TGTGCCATTGCGACTAGCGGACTCACAGATACGCAGTATTTT. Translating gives CAIATSGLTDTQYF.

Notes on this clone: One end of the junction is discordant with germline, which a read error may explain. The CDR3 DNA is TGTGCCAGCAGCTCCGAGTGGCGGGAGGGTTACAATGGGCAGTTCTTC. The encoded protein is CASSSEWREGYNGQFF. The J gene is TRBJ2-1, the V gene TRBV4-2; 9 nucleotides match TRBD2. CDR3 length: 16 residues. CDR1 is LGHNA, CDR2 YNFKEQ, per germline.

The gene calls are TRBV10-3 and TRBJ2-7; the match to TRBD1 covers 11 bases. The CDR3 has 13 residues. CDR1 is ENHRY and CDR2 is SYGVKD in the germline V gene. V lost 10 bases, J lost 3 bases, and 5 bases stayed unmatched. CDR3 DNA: TGTGCCAGCGGGACAGGGGGTATCTACGAGCAGTACTTC. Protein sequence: CASGTGGIYEQYF.

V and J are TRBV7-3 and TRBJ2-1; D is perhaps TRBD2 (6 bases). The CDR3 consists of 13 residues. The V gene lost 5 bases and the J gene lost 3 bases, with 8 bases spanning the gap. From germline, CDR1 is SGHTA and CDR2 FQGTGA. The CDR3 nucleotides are TGTGCCAGCAGCGTTAGCGGCTACAATGAGCAGTTCTTC. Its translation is CASSVSGYNEQFF.

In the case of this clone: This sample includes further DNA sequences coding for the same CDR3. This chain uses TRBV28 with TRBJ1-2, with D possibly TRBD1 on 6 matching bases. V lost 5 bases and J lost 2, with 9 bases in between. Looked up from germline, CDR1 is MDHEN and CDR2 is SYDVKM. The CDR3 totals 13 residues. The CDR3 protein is CASSLGQNYGYTF. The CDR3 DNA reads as TGTGCCAGCAGTCTCGGACAGAACTATGGCTACACCTTC.

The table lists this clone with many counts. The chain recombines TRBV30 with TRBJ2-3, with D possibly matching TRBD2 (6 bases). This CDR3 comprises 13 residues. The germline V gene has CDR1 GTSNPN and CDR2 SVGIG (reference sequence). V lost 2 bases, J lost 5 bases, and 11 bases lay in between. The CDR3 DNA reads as TGTGCCTGGAGTATGACTAGGCGAGATACGCAGTATTTT. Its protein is CAWSMTRRDTQYF.